Presented here are 3 T cell receptor beta chains from one specimen sequenced in a study of blood T cells in healthy people across ages. Next came a second PCR, run for roughly 6 to 11 cycles, which used a sample-barcoded 5' primer along with a J-beta primer mix. MiXCR, run by TCRdb on the 5' RACE reads, gives a single entry per CDR3 protein. The sample holds 1.2 million to 1.5 million distinct CDR3 sequences, 42% seen once. The sequenced sample consisted of blood. These receptors all come from a woman aged 18-29 years in good health.

This chain joins TRBV20-1 and TRBJ2-5, with D unresolved. The V gene lost 2 bases and the J gene lost 11 bases, with 24 bases spanning the gap. The CDR3 length is 15 residues. Per germline, CDR1 DFQATT and CDR2 SNEGSKA (reference sequence). The CDR3 nucleotides read TGCAGTGCTAGAAGCACAAGGGCCTCCGCCAATGAGCAGTACTTC. Translated: CSARSTRASANEQYF.

A few counts support this clonotype. This chain joins TRBV29-1 and TRBJ1-1; 9 bases map to TRBD1. The CDR3 length is 15 residues. Germline V lookup: CDR1 SQVTM, CDR2 ANQGSEA. V shed 4 bases and J 0 bases; nucleotides not matched to a gene: 6. The CDR3 region is CSVGWGQGLNTEAFF. Written as DNA, the CDR3 is TGCAGCGTTGGTTGGGGACAGGGCTTGAACACTGAAGCTTTCTTT.

CDR3 sequence: CSAGRGSYNEQFF. CDR3 in DNA: TGCAGCGCCGGACGTGGATCCTACAATGAGCAGTTCTTC. V usage is TRBV29-1 and J usage is TRBJ2-1; D is unresolved. Germline V lookup: CDR1 SQVTM, CDR2 ANQGSEA. The V gene lost 7 bases and the J gene lost 1 base, with 11 bases spanning the gap. The CDR3 length is 13 residues.